The rows below give T cell receptor beta chains drawn from one sample of a study of human T cells and chemical hapten exposure. Each CDR3 protein is one row after TCRdb ran MiXCR on the RACE reads. Of about 82,000 distinct CDR3 sequences in the sample, about 6.3% are singletons; the top ten hold 1.3%. The source material was whole blood, sampled in connection with sensitization to the hapten diphenylcyclopropenone (DPC). These receptors were collected from a woman aged 25 to 45 with alopecia areata. Some clones in this sample may be carry-over from other donors' samples. CDR3s include the opening cysteine and the closing phenylalanine or tryptophan. The order of the fields is J gene, D gene, clone size, V gene, CDR3 length, CDR3 protein, CDR3 DNA. A D gene is named only where the DNA matches it firmly. Not all rows give a size; the values are once, few, many and, for expanded clones, a class.

j_call: TRBJ2-7
d_call: TRBD1
clone_size: few
v_call: TRBV12-3/TRBV12-4
cdr3_length: 14
cdr3_aa: CASSSQGVRYEQYF
cdr3_nt: TGTGCCAGCAGTTCACAGGGGGTACGCTACGAGCAGTACTTC

j_call: TRBJ2-7
d_call: TRBD2
clone_size: many
v_call: TRBV10-3
cdr3_length: 17
cdr3_aa: CAISAGTSGGQSYEQYF
cdr3_nt: TGTGCCATCAGCGCCGGGACTAGCGGGGGGCAGTCCTACGAGCAGTACTTC

j_call: TRBJ1-3
d_call: TRBD1
clone_size: few
v_call: TRBV12-3/TRBV12-4
cdr3_length: 16
cdr3_aa: CASTQSTGGSGNTIYF
cdr3_nt: TGTGCCAGCACCCAATCGACAGGGGGCTCTGGAAACACCATATATTTT

j_call: TRBJ2-3
d_call: -
clone_size: many
v_call: TRBV7-2
cdr3_length: 13
cdr3_aa: CASSQDSTDTQYF
cdr3_nt: TGTGCCAGCAGCCAAGACTCCACAGATACGCAGTATTTT

j_call: TRBJ1-6
d_call: -
clone_size: many
v_call: TRBV20-1
cdr3_length: 13
cdr3_aa: CSARADDNSPLHF
cdr3_nt: TGCAGTGCTCGAGCGGACGATAATTCACCCCTCCACTTT

j_call: TRBJ2-2
d_call: -
clone_size: many
v_call: TRBV24-1
cdr3_length: 14
cdr3_aa: CATSDPKNTGELFF
cdr3_nt: TGTGCCACCAGTGATCCCAAGAACACCGGGGAGCTGTTTTTT

j_call: TRBJ2-7
d_call: -
clone_size: few
v_call: TRBV3-1
cdr3_length: 18
cdr3_aa: CASSQTPAGNRISYEQYF
cdr3_nt: TGTGCCAGCAGCCAAACCCCGGCTGGGAATAGAATCTCCTACGAGCAGTACTTC

j_call: TRBJ1-5
d_call: TRBD1
clone_size: -
v_call: TRBV6-2/TRBV6-3
cdr3_length: 15
cdr3_aa: CASSYQTGVLQPQHF
cdr3_nt: TGTGCCAGCAGTTATCAAACAGGGGTCCTACAGCCCCAGCATTTT

j_call: TRBJ1-5
d_call: TRBD1
clone_size: many
v_call: TRBV29-1
cdr3_length: 13
cdr3_aa: CSVVTGGDQPQHF
cdr3_nt: TGCAGCGTGGTAACAGGGGGCGATCAGCCCCAGCATTTT

j_call: TRBJ1-1
d_call: -
clone_size: few
v_call: TRBV3-1
cdr3_length: 14
cdr3_aa: CASSQGQGRVEAFF
cdr3_nt: TGTGCCAGCAGCCAAGGTCAGGGGCGCGTTGAAGCTTTCTTT

j_call: TRBJ2-5
d_call: -
clone_size: many
v_call: TRBV10-3
cdr3_length: 13
cdr3_aa: CAISYRAEETQYF
cdr3_nt: TGTGCCATCAGCTACAGGGCAGAAGAGACCCAGTACTTC

j_call: TRBJ1-5
d_call: -
clone_size: many
v_call: TRBV20-1
cdr3_length: 15
cdr3_aa: CSAIPGPGSNQPQHF
cdr3_nt: TGCAGTGCTATCCCAGGGCCAGGGAGCAATCAGCCCCAGCATTTT

j_call: TRBJ2-3
d_call: TRBD2
clone_size: many
v_call: TRBV9
cdr3_length: 15
cdr3_aa: CASSLGTSGTDTQYF
cdr3_nt: TGTGCCAGCAGCTTGGGGACTAGCGGGACAGATACGCAGTATTTT

j_call: TRBJ1-2
d_call: TRBD1
clone_size: many
v_call: TRBV20-1
cdr3_length: 14
cdr3_aa: CSATRQGATSSLTF
cdr3_nt: TGCAGTGCTACCCGACAGGGGGCCACGTCTTCTCTCACCTTC

j_call: TRBJ1-6
d_call: -
clone_size: many
v_call: TRBV3-1
cdr3_length: 13
cdr3_aa: CASSQGLNSPLHF
cdr3_nt: TGTGCCAGCAGCCAAGGACTTAATTCACCCCTCCACTTT

j_call: TRBJ2-2
d_call: -
clone_size: many
v_call: TRBV5-1
cdr3_length: 16
cdr3_aa: CASSFGQTTNTGELFF
cdr3_nt: TGCGCCAGCAGCTTTGGACAGACCACGAACACCGGGGAGCTGTTTTTT

j_call: TRBJ2-1
d_call: -
clone_size: -
v_call: TRBV3-1
cdr3_length: 12
cdr3_aa: CASSQDRREQFF
cdr3_nt: TGTGCCAGCAGCCAAGATAGACGGGAGCAGTTCTTC

j_call: TRBJ1-1
d_call: -
clone_size: many
v_call: TRBV5-1
cdr3_length: 18
cdr3_aa: CASSLAALRTVMNTEAFF
cdr3_nt: TGCGCCAGCAGCTTGGCGGCGTTAAGGACGGTTATGAACACTGAAGCTTTCTTT

j_call: TRBJ2-2
d_call: -
clone_size: many
v_call: TRBV29-1
cdr3_length: 13
cdr3_aa: CSVVRGGTGELFF
cdr3_nt: TGCAGCGTTGTTCGGGGTGGCACCGGGGAGCTGTTTTTT

j_call: TRBJ2-7
d_call: -
clone_size: few
v_call: TRBV7-9
cdr3_length: 13
cdr3_aa: CASSFLGGYEQYF
cdr3_nt: TGTGCCAGCAGCTTTTTAGGAGGATACGAGCAGTACTTC

j_call: TRBJ1-2
d_call: TRBD1
clone_size: few
v_call: TRBV5-6
cdr3_length: 17
cdr3_aa: CASSLVIDRGRVNGYTF
cdr3_nt: TGTGCCAGCAGCTTGGTCATCGACAGGGGGCGCGTAAATGGCTACACCTTC

j_call: TRBJ2-5
d_call: -
clone_size: -
v_call: TRBV6-6
cdr3_length: 14
cdr3_aa: CASMLPSNEETQYF
cdr3_nt: TGTGCCAGCATGCTCCCGAGTAACGAAGAGACCCAGTACTTC

j_call: TRBJ1-1
d_call: TRBD1
clone_size: many
v_call: TRBV5-1
cdr3_length: 14
cdr3_aa: CASSSDRGVAEAFF
cdr3_nt: TGCGCCAGCAGCTCGGACAGGGGGGTGGCTGAAGCTTTCTTT

j_call: TRBJ1-2
d_call: -
clone_size: -
v_call: TRBV29-1
cdr3_length: 15
cdr3_aa: CSVALGGAWGYGYTF
cdr3_nt: TGCAGCGTTGCCTTGGGGGGCGCGTGGGGCTATGGCTACACCTTC

j_call: TRBJ2-5
d_call: -
clone_size: few
v_call: TRBV29-1
cdr3_length: 12
cdr3_aa: CSVERHPETQYF
cdr3_nt: TGCAGCGTTGAAAGGCACCCGGAGACCCAGTACTTC

j_call: TRBJ1-1
d_call: -
clone_size: many
v_call: TRBV11-1
cdr3_length: 12
cdr3_aa: CASSSRAAEAFF
cdr3_nt: TGTGCCAGCAGCTCCCGCGCCGCTGAAGCTTTCTTT

j_call: TRBJ1-2
d_call: -
clone_size: many
v_call: TRBV7-6
cdr3_length: 13
cdr3_aa: CASSQDRGYGYTF
cdr3_nt: TGTGCCAGCAGCCAGGACAGAGGCTATGGCTACACCTTC

j_call: TRBJ2-7
d_call: -
clone_size: many
v_call: TRBV11-2
cdr3_length: 13
cdr3_aa: CASSPDFSYEQYF
cdr3_nt: TGTGCCAGCAGCCCCGACTTCAGCTACGAGCAGTACTTC

j_call: TRBJ1-1
d_call: -
clone_size: many
v_call: TRBV18
cdr3_length: 12
cdr3_aa: CASSPLGTEAFF
cdr3_nt: TGTGCCAGCTCACCTTTAGGGACTGAAGCTTTCTTT

j_call: TRBJ2-5
d_call: -
clone_size: -
v_call: TRBV12-3/TRBV12-4
cdr3_length: 13
cdr3_aa: CASSLSGQETQYF
cdr3_nt: TGTGCCAGCAGTTTATCAGGTCAAGAGACCCAGTACTTC

j_call: TRBJ1-1
d_call: TRBD1
clone_size: -
v_call: TRBV20-1
cdr3_length: 13
cdr3_aa: CSGIRGQGAEAFF
cdr3_nt: TGCAGTGGAATCCGAGGACAGGGTGCTGAAGCTTTCTTT

j_call: TRBJ2-5
d_call: TRBD2
clone_size: many
v_call: TRBV20-1
cdr3_length: 14
cdr3_aa: CSATGNGGMETQYF
cdr3_nt: TGCAGTGCTACGGGGAACGGGGGGATGGAGACCCAGTACTTC

j_call: TRBJ1-5
d_call: -
clone_size: few
v_call: TRBV6-4
cdr3_length: 17
cdr3_aa: CASSQTRRGRYDQPQNF
cdr3_nt: TGTGCCAGCAGTCAAACAAGGCGGGGGAGGTATGATCAGCCCCAGAATTTT

j_call: TRBJ2-4
d_call: -
clone_size: many
v_call: TRBV7-9
cdr3_length: 18
cdr3_aa: CASSFARWEGRRGGIQYF
cdr3_nt: TGTGCCAGCAGCTTCGCACGCTGGGAGGGCCGGAGGGGGGGCATTCAGTACTTC

j_call: TRBJ1-1
d_call: -
clone_size: many
v_call: TRBV6-5
cdr3_length: 13
cdr3_aa: CASSYALNTEAFF
cdr3_nt: TGTGCCAGCAGTTACGCCCTGAACACTGAAGCTTTCTTT

j_call: TRBJ2-1
d_call: -
clone_size: many
v_call: TRBV21-1
cdr3_length: 16
cdr3_aa: CATPRQVEISYNEQFF
cdr3_nt: TGTGCCACTCCCCGACAGGTTGAAATCTCCTACAATGAGCAGTTCTTC

j_call: TRBJ2-3
d_call: -
clone_size: few
v_call: TRBV5-1
cdr3_length: 15
cdr3_aa: CASSLRGTGGDTQYF
cdr3_nt: TGCGCCAGCAGCTTGCGGGGCACCGGAGGAGATACGCAGTATTTT

j_call: TRBJ1-6
d_call: -
clone_size: many
v_call: TRBV20-1
cdr3_length: 14
cdr3_aa: CSARDVRDNSPLHF
cdr3_nt: TGCAGTGCTAGAGATGTCAGGGATAATTCACCCCTCCACTTT

j_call: TRBJ1-1
d_call: -
clone_size: few
v_call: TRBV3-1
cdr3_length: 16
cdr3_aa: CASSQEGGGGSTEAFF
cdr3_nt: TGTGCCAGCAGCCAAGAGGGGGGCGGGGGGTCCACTGAAGCTTTCTTT

j_call: TRBJ2-3
d_call: -
clone_size: many
v_call: TRBV12-5
cdr3_length: 15
cdr3_aa: CASGFWRYGTDTQYF
cdr3_nt: TGTGCTAGTGGTTTTTGGCGGTACGGCACAGATACGCAGTATTTT

j_call: TRBJ2-1
d_call: TRBD1
clone_size: -
v_call: TRBV5-1
cdr3_length: 12
cdr3_aa: CASSSDRDNGFF
cdr3_nt: TGCGCCAGCAGCTCGGACAGGGATAATGGGTTCTTC

j_call: TRBJ1-5
d_call: TRBD1
clone_size: many
v_call: TRBV20-1
cdr3_length: 15
cdr3_aa: CSARKGQAYNQPQHF
cdr3_nt: TGCAGTGCTAGAAAGGGACAGGCCTACAATCAGCCCCAGCATTTT

j_call: TRBJ1-2
d_call: -
clone_size: -
v_call: TRBV3-1
cdr3_length: 15
cdr3_aa: CASSQGVQTNYGYTF
cdr3_nt: TGTGCCAGCAGCCAAGGAGTCCAAACTAACTATGGCTACACCTTC

j_call: TRBJ2-3
d_call: -
clone_size: many
v_call: TRBV30
cdr3_length: 11
cdr3_aa: CAWGRAHTQYF
cdr3_nt: TGTGCCTGGGGCCGGGCGCATACGCAGTATTTT

j_call: TRBJ2-3
d_call: TRBD2
clone_size: many
v_call: TRBV5-4
cdr3_length: 15
cdr3_aa: CASSWGTRAQDTQYF
cdr3_nt: TGTGCCAGCAGCTGGGGGACTAGGGCTCAGGATACGCAGTATTTT

j_call: TRBJ2-2
d_call: -
clone_size: -
v_call: TRBV20-1
cdr3_length: 13
cdr3_aa: CSARDSGTGELFF
cdr3_nt: TGCAGTGCTAGAGATTCTGGTACCGGGGAGCTGTTTTTT

j_call: TRBJ1-1
d_call: -
clone_size: -
v_call: TRBV6-6
cdr3_length: 16
cdr3_aa: CASSFIGNRANTEAFF
cdr3_nt: TGTGCCAGCAGTTTCATAGGGAACAGGGCGAACACTGAAGCTTTCTTT

j_call: TRBJ2-3
d_call: -
clone_size: -
v_call: TRBV7-3
cdr3_length: 14
cdr3_aa: CASSLRASTDTQYF
cdr3_nt: TGTGCCAGCAGCCTTAGGGCAAGCACAGATACGCAGTATTTT